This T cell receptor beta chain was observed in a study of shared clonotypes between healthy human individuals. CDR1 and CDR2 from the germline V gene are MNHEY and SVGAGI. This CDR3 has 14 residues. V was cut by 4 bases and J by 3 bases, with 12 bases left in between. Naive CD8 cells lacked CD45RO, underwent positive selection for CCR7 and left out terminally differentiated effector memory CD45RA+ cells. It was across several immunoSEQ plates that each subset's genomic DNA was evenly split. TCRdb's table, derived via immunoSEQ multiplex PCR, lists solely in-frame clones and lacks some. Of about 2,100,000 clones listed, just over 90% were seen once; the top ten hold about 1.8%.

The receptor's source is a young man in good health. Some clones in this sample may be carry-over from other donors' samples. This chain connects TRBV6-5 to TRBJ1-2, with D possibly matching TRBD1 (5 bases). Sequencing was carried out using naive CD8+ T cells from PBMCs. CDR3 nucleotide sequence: TGTGCCAGCAGTTGGTCGACAGAGGACTATGGCTACACCTTC. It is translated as CASSWSTEDYGYTF.